What follows describes a single T cell receptor beta chain. Its antigen is unidentified. This sample stems from a study of cytomegalovirus exposure and HLA in healthy donors. About the research overall: The roughly 670 first-cohort repertoires shared a platform with the approximately 120 validation repertoires, as reported in a later analysis. Broader study findings: Associated with cytomegalovirus, according to the listing, were some 180 TCR beta chains. It was reportedly the case that the classifier diagnosed cytomegalovirus status with high specificity and sensitivity. Generally TCR sequences proved uncommon, though certain public TCRs appeared in numerous donors.

Sequenced by immunoSEQ multiplex PCR; TCRdb stores in-frame clones only, minus some. The sample lists over 60,000 clones, 90% to 95% seen once, with approximately 3.4% in the top ten. The CDR3 totals 13 residues. With 4 bases clipped from V and 8 bases from J, the junction kept 5 bases outside the gene matches. CDR1 is SGHDT and CDR2 is YYEEEE in the germline V gene. Sequences were obtained from PBMCs. This chain links TRBV5-6 with TRBJ2-1; 8 nucleotides align to TRBD1. The TCR comes from a man aged 18 to 29 in good health and CMV-seronegative. CDR3 sequence reads: CASSADRGDEQFF. In DNA, the CDR3 is TGTGCCAGCAGCGCCGACAGGGGTGATGAGCAGTTCTTC.